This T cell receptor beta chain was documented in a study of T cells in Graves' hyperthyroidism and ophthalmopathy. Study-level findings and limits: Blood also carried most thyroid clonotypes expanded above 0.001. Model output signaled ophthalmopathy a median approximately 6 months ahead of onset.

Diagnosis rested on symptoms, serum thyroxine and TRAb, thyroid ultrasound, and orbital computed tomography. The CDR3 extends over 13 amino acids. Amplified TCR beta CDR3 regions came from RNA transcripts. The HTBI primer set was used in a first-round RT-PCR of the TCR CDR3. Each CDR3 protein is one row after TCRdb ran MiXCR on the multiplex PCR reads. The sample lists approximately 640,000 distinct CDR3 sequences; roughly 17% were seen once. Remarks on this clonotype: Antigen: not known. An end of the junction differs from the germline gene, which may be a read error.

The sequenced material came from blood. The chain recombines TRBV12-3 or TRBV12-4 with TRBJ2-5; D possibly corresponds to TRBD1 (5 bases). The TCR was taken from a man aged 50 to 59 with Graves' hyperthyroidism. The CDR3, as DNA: TGTGCCAGCAGTTTTGGCCCCGTAGACAGACGAGACTTC. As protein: CASSFGPVDRRDF.